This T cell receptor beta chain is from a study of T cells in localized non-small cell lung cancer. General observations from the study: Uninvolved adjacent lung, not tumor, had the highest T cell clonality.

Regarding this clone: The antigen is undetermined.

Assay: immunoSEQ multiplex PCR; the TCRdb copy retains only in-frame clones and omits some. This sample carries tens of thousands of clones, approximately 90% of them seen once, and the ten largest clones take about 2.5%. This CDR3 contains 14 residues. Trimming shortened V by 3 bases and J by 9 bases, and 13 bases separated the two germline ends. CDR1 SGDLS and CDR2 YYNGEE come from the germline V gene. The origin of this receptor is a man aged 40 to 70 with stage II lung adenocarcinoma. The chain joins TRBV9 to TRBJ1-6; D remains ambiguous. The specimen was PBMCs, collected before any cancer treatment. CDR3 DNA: TGTGCCAGCAGCGGATCCCTGGGAGGTTCACCCCTCCACTTT. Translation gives CASSGSLGGSPLHF.